Listed below are T cell receptor beta chains from one sample, sequenced in a study of OX40 agonist ivuxolimab in advanced cancers. Sequenced by immunoSEQ multiplex PCR; TCRdb stores in-frame clones only, minus some. Of under 85,000 clones listed, around 87% were seen once; the top ten hold 0.2% to 0.3%. The sample here was CD4+ or CD8+ T cells sorted from blood, taken in a trial of the OX40 agonist ivuxolimab. The receptors derive from an adult with an advanced solid tumor such as melanoma, head and neck, liver or kidney cancer. Both conserved end residues are part of each CDR3. D genes are given only for firm matches. Some rows have no size entry. The others give once, few or many, or a class for an expanded clone.

v_call	d_call	clone_size	j_call	cdr3_nt	cdr3_aa
TRBV5-1	TRBD1	NA	TRBJ2-2	TGCGCCAGCAGCTTGGAGGGACAGGGGGACACCGGGGAGCTGTTTTTT	CASSLEGQGDTGELFF
TRBV28	NA	NA	TRBJ2-7	TGTGCCAGCAGTGAACCGGGGACCGCACTGGGCGAGCAGTACTTC	CASSEPGTALGEQYF
TRBV10-3	NA	NA	TRBJ1-5	TGTGCCATCAGTGAGTCGTCGGCAGGGATTCAGCCCCAGCATTTT	CAISESSAGIQPQHF
TRBV5-1	NA	NA	TRBJ1-1	TGCGCCAGCAGCCCGACCAGGGAGGGCACTGAAGCTTTCTTT	CASSPTREGTEAFF
TRBV5-6	TRBD1	NA	TRBJ1-1	TGTGCCAGCAGCTTGTCCGGGACAGGGGGTTGGGGGACTGAAGCTTTCTTT	CASSLSGTGGWGTEAFF
TRBV9	NA	NA	TRBJ2-1	TGTGCCAGCAGCGTAGTCGGGGCTAACAATGAGCAGTTCTTC	CASSVVGANNEQFF
TRBV10-3	NA	NA	TRBJ1-2	TGTGCCATCAGTGAGGGGCGGGACTTGAACTATGGCTACACCTTC	CAISEGRDLNYGYTF
TRBV5-1	TRBD1	NA	TRBJ2-2	TGCGCCAGCAGCTTAGGACAGGGGGTGCTTGCCGGGGAGCTGTTTTTT	CASSLGQGVLAGELFF
TRBV7-3	TRBD2	NA	TRBJ2-1	TGTGCCAGCAGCTCCCGGACCGGGACTAGTGGGGATGAGCAGTTCTTC	CASSSRTGTSGDEQFF
TRBV28	TRBD2	NA	TRBJ2-1	TGTGCCAGCAGTCTCAGGACTAGCGGGAGGCACAATGAGCAGTTCTTC	CASSLRTSGRHNEQFF
TRBV11-2	NA	NA	TRBJ2-7	TGTGCCAGCAGCTTAAGTAGGGCTACCGGCGAGCAGTACTTC	CASSLSRATGEQYF
TRBV6-5	NA	NA	TRBJ1-1	TGTGCCAGCAGTTACCTCCCCGACACTGAAGCTTTCTTT	CASSYLPDTEAFF
TRBV7-9	NA	few	TRBJ2-1	TGTGCCAGCAGCCCCAGATGGGGGGATGAGCAGTTCTTC	CASSPRWGDEQFF
TRBV4-1	TRBD1	NA	TRBJ2-1	TGCGCCAGCAGCCAGACGGGACAGGTACACAATGAGCAGTTCTTC	CASSQTGQVHNEQFF
TRBV19	TRBD2	NA	TRBJ2-2	TGTGCCAGTAGAGGGGGACTAGCGGGATCCTGGAACACCGGGGAGCTGTTTTTT	CASRGGLAGSWNTGELFF
TRBV5-1	NA	NA	TRBJ1-4	TGCGCCAGCAGCTATATGACAGCTGCAACTAATGAAAAACTGTTTTTT	CASSYMTAATNEKLFF
TRBV5-8	NA	once	TRBJ2-5	TGTGCCAGCAGCTTGAGATGGGGCGCGCCGGAGGAGACCCAGTACTTC	CASSLRWGAPEETQYF
TRBV28	NA	NA	TRBJ2-5	TGTGCCAGCAGTTTACTGAGGTGGGGGAGTGGGGAGACCCAGTACTTC	CASSLLRWGSGETQYF
TRBV27	NA	NA	TRBJ1-3	TGTGCCAGCAGGGCTCAAGGGACCGAAAGGGCAAACACCATATATTTT	CASRAQGTERANTIYF
TRBV6-5	NA	NA	TRBJ2-5	TGTGCCAGTTCCAGACCGTCTAGCGAGACCCAGTACTTC	CASSRPSSETQYF
TRBV6-6	TRBD1	NA	TRBJ2-2	TGTGCCAGCAGTTCCGGACAGGCGGCCGGGGAGCTGTTTTTT	CASSSGQAAGELFF
TRBV5-1	TRBD2	once	TRBJ2-3	TGCGCCAGCAGCTTGATGCTAGCGGGAGGAAGGGCAGATACGCAGTATTTT	CASSLMLAGGRADTQYF
TRBV19	NA	NA	TRBJ1-2	TGTGCCAGTAGTATAGCCCCGGACGATGGCTACACCTTC	CASSIAPDDGYTF